What follows are 23 T cell receptor beta chains derived from one specimen sequenced in a study of Graves' ophthalmopathy and Graves' hyperthyroidism. Amplification of the TCR beta CDR3 regions used RNA transcripts (as template). RT-PCR was first run with HTBI primers, then multiplex PCR in a second round. TCRdb recomputed calls from the multiplex PCR reads with MiXCR, one row per CDR3 protein. The sample lists about 550,000 distinct CDR3 sequences, about 35% seen once, with about 4% in the top ten. The sequencing input was peripheral blood or thyroid tissue (not recorded which). These receptors were collected from an adult man with Graves' hyperthyroidism.

The chain uses TRBV7-2 and TRBJ2-2, with a tentative D call TRBD1 (6 bases). CDR1 SGHTA and CDR2 FQGNSA come from the germline V gene. The CDR3 has 15 residues. With 6 bases removed from V and 5 bases from J, the gap between germline ends came to 16 bases. The CDR3: CASSFSTGHTGELFF. The DNA for the CDR3 is TGTGCCAGCAGTTTCTCTACAGGGCATACCGGGGAGCTGTTTTTT.

The chain joins TRBV30 to TRBJ2-5, with no clear D. V was shortened by 0 bases and J by 2 bases, with 7 bases between the two germline ends. Germline V gene lookup returns CDR1 GTSNPN and CDR2 SVGIG (reference sequence). CDR3 length equals 13 residues. The CDR3 is CAWSVQDQETQYF. The CDR3 bases are TGTGCCTGGAGTGTCCAGGATCAAGAGACCCAGTACTTC.

This clonotype was seen at least ten times. This sequence joins TRBV3-1 and TRBJ2-7; D unresolved. Germline assignment: CDR1 LGHDT and CDR2 YNNKEL (reference sequence). CDR3 length: 14 amino acids. V lost 1 base to trimming and J lost 2 bases, with 9 bases between them. The CDR3 region is CASSQANRAYEQYF. CDR3 nucleotides: TGTGCCAGCAGCCAAGCCAACCGAGCCTACGAGCAGTACTTC.

This clonotype was detected once. The V and J genes are TRBV7-2 and TRBJ2-2, with D possibly TRBD1 on 6 matching bases. Germline loops: CDR1 SGHTA, CDR2 FQGNSA. The CDR3 length is 13 residues. The V end lost 0 bases, the J end lost 10 bases, and 9 bases lay between the germline ends. The CDR3 sequence is CASSLAEGEELFF. The CDR3 DNA reads as TGTGCCAGCAGCTTAGCCGAGGGGGAGGAGCTGTTTTTT.

The chain combines TRBV2 with TRBJ2-7, with TRBD2 matching over 7 bases. This CDR3 is 16 amino acids long. With V trimmed by 2 bases and J by 7 bases, 14 bases remained unmatched. The germline V gene has CDR1 SNHLY and CDR2 FYNNEI. Here the CDR3 reads CASSEIASGPYNEQYF. The CDR3 DNA sequence: TGTGCCAGCAGTGAAATCGCTAGCGGACCCTACAATGAGCAGTACTTC.

This clonotype has a count of ten or more. The J gene is TRBJ2-7, the V gene TRBV6-6; tentative D call: TRBD1 (5 bases). Between the trimmed V and J ends, which lost 10 bases and 6 bases, there was a span of 19 bases. Germline CDR1 MNHNY, CDR2 SVGAGI (reference sequence). CDR3 length: 13 residues. CDR3 DNA: TGTGCCATCGCGGACATGACCTTAGCCGAGCAGTACTTC. It encodes CAIADMTLAEQYF.

This chain links TRBV30 with TRBJ1-3; D is undetermined. There are 13 residues in the CDR3. Trimming left V 1 base short and J 0 bases short, with 4 bases between. Germline values: CDR1 GTSNPN, CDR2 SVGIG (reference sequence). The CDR3 loop is CAWSALSGNTIYF. The CDR3 DNA reads TGTGCCTGGAGTGCCCTCTCTGGAAACACCATATATTTT.

The table lists this clonotype with a few counts. This chain connects TRBV13 to TRBJ2-7; 9 positions agree with TRBD1. CDR3 length: 14 residues. Unmatched junction bases numbered 5, after V lost 5 bases and J lost 3 bases. Germline V gene data show CDR1 as PRHDT and CDR2 as FYEKMQ (reference sequence). The CDR3 here is CASSPGQGYYEQYF. The DNA of the CDR3 is TGTGCCAGCAGCCCGGGACAGGGTTACTACGAGCAGTACTTC.

The genes are TRBV12-3 or TRBV12-4 and TRBJ2-2; 8 positions match TRBD1. Unmatched junction bases numbered 14, after V lost 5 bases and J lost 0 bases. The CDR3 has 19 amino acids. In nucleotides, the CDR3 is TGTGCCAGCAGTCCTACAGGGGGTCGAATAGTTGCGAACACCGGGGAGCTGTTTTTT. Amino acid sequence: CASSPTGGRIVANTGELFF.

This clonotype occurred many times. The chain links TRBV4-2 to TRBJ1-1, with 8 nucleotides matching TRBD1. Germline assignment: CDR1 LGHNA and CDR2 YNFKEQ. The CDR3 extends over 16 amino acids. V lost 0 bases to trimming and J lost 5 bases; unmatched junction nucleotides: 8. The CDR3 loop reads CASSQDSRTGRTEAFF. The CDR3 DNA reads as TGTGCCAGCAGCCAAGATAGCCGGACAGGGAGGACTGAAGCTTTCTTT.

The chain joins TRBV29-1 to TRBJ1-3; no definite D call. Germline assignment: CDR1 SQVTM and CDR2 ANQGSEA. The CDR3 totals 12 residues. This chain's CDR3 is CSETVSGNTIYF. CDR3 DNA: TGCAGTGAAACGGTCTCTGGAAACACCATATATTTT.

Ten or more counts support this clonotype. V and J are TRBV7-2 and TRBJ1-1; D gene unclear. V gave up 7 bases and J gave up 0 bases, with 12 bases separating them. CDR3 size: 14 residues. Germline assignment: CDR1 SGHTA and CDR2 FQGNSA. The CDR3 spells CASTPWEVNTEAFF. The CDR3 region has the DNA TGTGCCAGCACCCCGTGGGAGGTGAACACTGAAGCTTTCTTT.

The V gene is TRBV2, the J gene TRBJ2-7, with 7 nucleotides matching TRBD1. CDR3 length: 13 residues. The V gene end was trimmed by 7 bases and the J gene end by 2 bases; junction bases not matched to a gene: 5. From germline, CDR1 is SNHLY and CDR2 FYNNEI. The CDR3 here is CASTAGTAYEQYF. The CDR3 coding sequence is TGTGCCAGCACGGCCGGGACAGCCTACGAGCAGTACTTC.

CDR3: CASSALGGRAEQYF. The DNA of the CDR3 is TGTGCCAGCAGTGCGCTTGGGGGCCGGGCCGAGCAGTACTTC. The rearrangement links TRBV6-1 to TRBJ2-7, with D maybe TRBD1 (6 bases). V lost 4 bases, J lost 6 bases, and 16 bases lay in between. CDR1 and CDR2 (germline): MNHNS, SASEGT. The CDR3 is 14 amino acids.

Turning to this clonotype: This may be a read error: a much more frequent sequence differs by one nucleotide. The chain is built from TRBV7-2 and TRBJ1-2, with 9 bases fitting TRBD1. This CDR3 is built from 17 residues. Looked up from germline, CDR1 is SGHTA and CDR2 is FQGNSA. The CDR3 DNA reads TGCGCCAGCAGCCAAGGAAACAGGGGGCGCGTCATGGATGGCTACACCTTC. Residues: CASSQGNRGRVMDGYTF.

Ten or more counts support this clonotype. CDR3 amino acids: CASSLGQGYNQPQHF. CDR3 in DNA: TGTGCCAGCAGCTTGGGGCAGGGCTACAATCAGCCCCAGCATTTT. The chain recombines TRBV5-6 with TRBJ1-5, with a possible D match to TRBD1 (5 bases). This CDR3 is built from 15 residues. Germline loops: CDR1 SGHDT, CDR2 YYEEEE. V was pared by 0 bases and J by 3 bases, with 10 bases between.

This clonotype has only one observation. A much larger clone differs from this one at a single base, so this may be a read error. The V call is TRBV10-3, the J call TRBJ1-2, with 8 bases matching TRBD1. This CDR3 comprises 13 residues. In germline, CDR1 is ENHRY, CDR2 SYGVKD. The CDR3 DNA is TGTGCCAGCAGTGAATGGACAGGGTATGGCTACACCTTC. Translated: CASSEWTGYGYTF.

The chain uses TRBV19 and TRBJ1-2; no firm D call. V was clipped by 1 base and J by 4 bases, with 7 bases between them. The germline V gene encodes CDR1 LNHDA and CDR2 SQIVND (reference sequence). This CDR3 comprises 13 residues. In nucleotides, the CDR3 is TGTGCCAGTAGTATAGGGGTCCTCTATGGCTACACCTTC. It translates to CASSIGVLYGYTF.

A few counts support this clonotype. The genes are TRBV24-1 and TRBJ2-3; D is ambiguous. This CDR3 has 12 amino acids. Germline lookup yields CDR1 KGHDR and CDR2 SFDVKD. V gave up 4 bases and J gave up 5 bases, with 6 bases separating them. The CDR3 bases are TGTGCCACCAGTGACATGAGAGATACGCAGTATTTT. Amino acids: CATSDMRDTQYF.

As concerns this clonotype: This could be a read error, since a much larger clone is one nucleotide away. The J gene is TRBJ2-5, the V gene TRBV5-4, with TRBD2 as a possible D gene (6 bases). Germline loops: CDR1 SGHNT, CDR2 YYREEE (reference sequence). This CDR3 has 15 amino acids. DNA of the CDR3: TGTGCCGGCAGCTTGTTGGGAGGCAACCAAGAGACCCAGTACTTC. This sequence encodes CAGSLLGGNQETQYF.

The sample holds many counts of this clonotype. The chain carries TRBV15 and TRBJ1-5; D call uncertain. V lost 0 bases and J lost 7, with 7 bases in between. The V gene's germline CDR1 is LNHNV and CDR2 YYDKDF (reference sequence). The CDR3 consists of 13 residues. CDR3 in amino acids: CATSRDLDQPQHF. The CDR3 DNA is TGTGCCACCAGCAGAGATCTGGACCAGCCCCAGCATTTT.

As DNA, the CDR3 is TGCGCCAGCAGCCCGGGACAGCCTGAGAACACTGAAGCTTTCTTT. Its translation is CASSPGQPENTEAFF. The chain joins TRBV5-1 to TRBJ1-1, with TRBD1 matching over 7 bases. With V trimmed by 4 bases and J by 1 base, 7 bases remained unmatched. This CDR3 has 15 residues. Germline CDR1 reads SGHRS; CDR2 reads YFSETQ.

This clonotype was observed a few times. The genes are TRBV10-3 and TRBJ2-1, with 7 positions matching TRBD2. CDR3 length: 14 residues. Germline trimming cut 6 bases from V and 8 bases from J; bases unmatched to any gene: 10. CDR1 is ENHRY and CDR2 is SYGVKD in the germline V gene. The CDR3 DNA sequence: TGTGCCATCAGGCTAGCGGCCCTCGTGGATGAGCAGTTCTTC. It yields the protein CAIRLAALVDEQFF.